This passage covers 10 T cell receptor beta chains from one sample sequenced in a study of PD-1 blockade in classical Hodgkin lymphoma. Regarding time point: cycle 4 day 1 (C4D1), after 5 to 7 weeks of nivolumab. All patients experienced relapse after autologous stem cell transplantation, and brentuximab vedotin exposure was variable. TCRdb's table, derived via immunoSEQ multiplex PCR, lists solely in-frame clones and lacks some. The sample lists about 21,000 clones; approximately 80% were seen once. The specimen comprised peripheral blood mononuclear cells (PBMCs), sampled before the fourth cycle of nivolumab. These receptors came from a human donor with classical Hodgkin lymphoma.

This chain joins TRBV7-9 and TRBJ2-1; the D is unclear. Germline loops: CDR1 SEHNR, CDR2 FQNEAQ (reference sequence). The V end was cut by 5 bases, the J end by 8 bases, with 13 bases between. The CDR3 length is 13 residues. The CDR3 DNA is TGTGCCAGCAGCCCCCAAGGGAAGTATGAGCAGTTCTTC. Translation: CASSPQGKYEQFF.

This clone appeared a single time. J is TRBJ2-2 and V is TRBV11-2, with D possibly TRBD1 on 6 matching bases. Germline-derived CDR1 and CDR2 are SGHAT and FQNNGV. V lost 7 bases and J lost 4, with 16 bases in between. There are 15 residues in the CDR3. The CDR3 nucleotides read TGTGCCAGCAAAACCGTGGACAGACCCACCGGGGAGCTGTTTTTT. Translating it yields CASKTVDRPTGELFF.

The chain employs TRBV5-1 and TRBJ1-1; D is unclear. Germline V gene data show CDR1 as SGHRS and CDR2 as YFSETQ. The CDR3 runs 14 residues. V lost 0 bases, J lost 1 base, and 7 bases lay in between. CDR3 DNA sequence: TGCGCCAGCAGCTTGGCGTGGGAGAACACTGAAGCTTTCTTT. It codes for CASSLAWENTEAFF. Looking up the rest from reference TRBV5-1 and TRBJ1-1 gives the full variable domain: KAGVTQTPRYLIKTRGQQVTLSCSPISGHRSVSWYQQTPGQGLQFLFEYFSETQRNKGNFPGRFSGRQFSNSRSEMNVSTLELGDSALYLCASSLAWENTEAFFGQGTRLTVV.

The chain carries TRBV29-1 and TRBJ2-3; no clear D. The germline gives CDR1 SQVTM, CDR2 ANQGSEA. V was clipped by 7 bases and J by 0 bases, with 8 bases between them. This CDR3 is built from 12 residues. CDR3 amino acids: CSADGSTDTQYF. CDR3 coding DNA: TGCAGCGCTGACGGGAGCACAGATACGCAGTATTTT.

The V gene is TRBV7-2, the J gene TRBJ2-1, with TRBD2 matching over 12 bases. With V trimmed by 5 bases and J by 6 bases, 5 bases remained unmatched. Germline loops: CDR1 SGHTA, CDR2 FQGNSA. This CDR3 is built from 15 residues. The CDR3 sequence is CASSRLAGASNEQFF. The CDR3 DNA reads TGTGCCAGCAGCCGACTAGCGGGGGCGTCCAATGAGCAGTTCTTC.

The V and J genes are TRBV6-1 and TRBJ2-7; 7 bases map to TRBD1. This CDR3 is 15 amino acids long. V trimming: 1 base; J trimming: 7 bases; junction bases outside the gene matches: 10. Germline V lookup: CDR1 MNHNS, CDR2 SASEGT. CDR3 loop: CASSEGMTGPREQYV. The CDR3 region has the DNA TGTGCCAGCAGTGAAGGTATGACAGGGCCCAGAGAGCAGTACGTC.

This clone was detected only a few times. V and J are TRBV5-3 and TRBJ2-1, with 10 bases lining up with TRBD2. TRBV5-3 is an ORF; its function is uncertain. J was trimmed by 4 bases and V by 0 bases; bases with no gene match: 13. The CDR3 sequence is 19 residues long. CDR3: CARSLEASGGPFVYNEQFF. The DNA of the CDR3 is TGTGCCAGAAGCTTGGAGGCTAGCGGGGGCCCCTTCGTTTACAATGAGCAGTTCTTC.

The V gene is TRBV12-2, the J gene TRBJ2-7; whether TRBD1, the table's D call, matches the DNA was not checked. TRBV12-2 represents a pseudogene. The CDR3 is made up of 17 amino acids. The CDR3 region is CASRFQGAGEITYEQYF. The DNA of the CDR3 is TGTGCAAGTCGCTTCCAGGGGGCGGGAGAGATTACCTACGAGCAGTACTTC.

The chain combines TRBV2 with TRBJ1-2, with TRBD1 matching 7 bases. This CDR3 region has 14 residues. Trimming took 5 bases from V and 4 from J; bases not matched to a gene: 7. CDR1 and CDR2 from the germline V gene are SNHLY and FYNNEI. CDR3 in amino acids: CASSLQGLGYGYTF. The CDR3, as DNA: TGTGCCAGCAGTCTACAGGGGCTAGGCTATGGCTACACCTTC.

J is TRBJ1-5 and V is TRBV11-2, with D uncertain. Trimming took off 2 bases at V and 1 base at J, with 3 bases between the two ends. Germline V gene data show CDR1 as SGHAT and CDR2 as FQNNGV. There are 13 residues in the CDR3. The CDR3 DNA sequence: TGTGCCAGCAGCTTACGAAGCAATCAGCCCCAGCATTTT. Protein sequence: CASSLRSNQPQHF.